These 8 T cell receptor beta chains originate from one sample sequenced in a study of shared clonotypes between healthy human individuals. Generated by immunoSEQ multiplex PCR, the TCRdb table keeps only in-frame clones and is missing some. Of 1,400,000 or so clones in the sample, approximately 98.5% were seen once. The sequencing input was naive CD4+ T cells sorted from blood. Subset defined: CD45RA+ positively selected. Every receptor here comes from a man under 40 in good health.

This clone was recorded once. The V and J genes are TRBV7-6 and TRBJ2-7; 7 bases align to TRBD1. The CDR3 is made up of 12 amino acids. V was clipped by 5 bases and J by 5 bases; unmatched bases: 3. Germline V gives CDR1 SGHVS, CDR2 FNYEAQ. CDR3 in DNA: TGTGCCAGCAGCAAGGGACAGCACGAGCAGTACTTC. Translation: CASSKGQHEQYF.

This rearrangement joins TRBV2 to TRBJ2-1; D is ambiguous. CDR3 length equals 11 residues. The V end lost 4 bases, the J end lost 10 bases, and 8 bases lay between the germline ends. The germline V gene encodes CDR1 SNHLY and CDR2 FYNNEI. CDR3 protein: CASSVLGEQFF. CDR3 in DNA: TGTGCCAGCAGTGTTTTGGGGGAGCAGTTCTTC.

This rearrangement joins TRBV27 to TRBJ1-5, with 7 bases identical to TRBD1. CDR3 length: 13 residues. J was trimmed by 5 bases and V by 8 bases; bases with no gene match: 6. Germline V gene lookup returns CDR1 MNHEY and CDR2 SMNVEV (reference sequence). In DNA form, the CDR3 reads TGTGCCAGCCGGGACAGAATAGATCAGCCCCAGCATTTT. Protein product: CASRDRIDQPQHF.

The chain combines TRBV9 with TRBJ1-5; D not resolved. The ends were cut back, 6 bases at V and 3 bases at J, with 16 bases in the middle. From germline, CDR1 is SGDLS and CDR2 YYNGEE. The CDR3 loop spans 15 amino acids. CDR3 region: CASNNDGKANQPQHF. In nucleotides, the CDR3 is TGTGCCAGCAACAACGACGGGAAGGCCAATCAGCCCCAGCATTTT.

The chain is built from TRBV25-1 and TRBJ2-3; no definite D call. The V gene's germline CDR1 is MGHDK and CDR2 SYGVNS. V lost 3 bases to trimming and J lost 0 bases, with 10 bases between them. This CDR3 contains 15 residues. DNA of the CDR3: TGTGCCAGCAGTGAGCTTCGGAAGAGCACAGATACGCAGTATTTT. Translated, it gives CASSELRKSTDTQYF.

This clone appeared once. V is TRBV15 and J is TRBJ2-1; D might be TRBD1 (5 bases). Germline lookup yields CDR1 LNHNV and CDR2 YYDKDF (reference sequence). V was clipped by 5 bases and J by 4 bases, with 9 bases between them. The CDR3 covers 13 residues. This chain's CDR3 is CATSGSGYNEQFF. The DNA of the CDR3 is TGTGCCACCAGCGGGTCAGGGTACAATGAGCAGTTCTTC. Together with reference TRBV15 and TRBJ2-1, the CDR3 gives the full variable domain: DAMVIQNPRYQVTQFGKPVTLSCSQTLNHNVMYWYQQKSSQAPKLLFHYYDKDFNNEADTPDNFQSRRPNTSFCFLDIRSPGLGDTAMYLCATSGSGYNEQFFGPGTRLTVL.

The chain has TRBV9 and TRBJ2-2, with 7 nucleotides matching TRBD2. With 0 bases clipped from V and 3 bases from J, the junction kept 11 bases outside the gene matches. Germline lookup yields CDR1 SGDLS and CDR2 YYNGEE. The CDR3 spans 18 residues. DNA for the CDR3: TGTGCCAGCAGCGTAGACAACGTAGGACTAGTCGACACCGGGGAGCTGTTTTTT. Encoded protein: CASSVDNVGLVDTGELFF.

This chain joins TRBV19 and TRBJ2-3, with 8 nucleotides matching TRBD2. The V gene end was trimmed by 6 bases and the J gene end by 3 bases; junction bases not matched to a gene: 8. There are 15 residues in the CDR3. Germline V gives CDR1 LNHDA, CDR2 SQIVND (reference sequence). CDR3 nucleotides: TGTGCCAGTAGCGGCCAGCGGGGGTGGACAGATACGCAGTATTTT. It codes for CASSGQRGWTDTQYF. Full variable domain (missing parts from reference TRBV19 and TRBJ2-3): DGGITQSPKYLFRKEGQNVTLSCEQNLNHDAMYWYRQDPGQGLRLIYYSQIVNDFQKGDIAEGYSVSREKKESFPLTVTSAQKNPTAFYLCASSGQRGWTDTQYFGPGTRLTVL.